These T cell receptor beta chains were read from a single sample in a study of T cell clones after liver transplantation. Method: immunoSEQ multiplex PCR; TCRdb's copy keeps in-frame clones and lacks some. The data contain roughly 97,000 clones, about 81% of them seen just once; the ten biggest clones take up 0.99%. This specimen consisted of CD4+ T cells from blood, obtained before liver transplant. Source of these receptors: a human donor who received a liver transplant. CDR3s leave out the opening cysteine and the closing phenylalanine or tryptophan. Each record gives: V gene, J gene, CDR3 protein.

TRBV18,TRBJ1-5,ASSPLPGGPNSNQPQH
TRBV6-1,TRBJ1-2,ASSEHGYT
TRBV27,TRBJ2-1,ASILRGGLYNEQF
TRBV9,TRBJ1-2,ASSVDHKNYGYT
TRBV2,TRBJ2-5,ASDVGAHPQETQY
TRBV19,TRBJ1-2,ASSRKGSSYGYT
TRBV5-6,TRBJ1-4,ASSLRRTGEKLF
TRBV4-2,TRBJ1-3,ASSPTGISGNTIY
TRBV28,TRBJ1-2,ASSLFGGLNYGYT
TRBV6-5,TRBJ1-2,ASSSSDSGDGYT
TRBV12-5,TRBJ1-6,ASGLVRQNYNSPLH
TRBV19,TRBJ1-3,ASSILPSLRNTIY
TRBV11-3,TRBJ2-7,ASSSGGSSYEQY
TRBV30,TRBJ2-1,AWSGRDFQF
TRBV11-3,TRBJ2-5,ASSLVITSGDQETQY
TRBV5-4,TRBJ1-2,ASSYGTSLNYGYT
TRBV6-5,TRBJ2-1,ASSYLGAGSYNEQF